The next 26 T cell receptor beta chains were all read from a single sample in a study of radiation and T cells in renal cell carcinoma. Only in-frame clones appear in the TCRdb table, and some are missing; sequencing was by immunoSEQ multiplex PCR. In the table there are approximately 140,000 clones, roughly 80% of which are singletons. Stated time point: baseline pretreatment blood. The treatment is: 15 Gy SBRT to primary tumor, nephrectomy 4 weeks later. The source was blood, collected from a patient whose treatment included radiotherapy and nephrectomy. These receptors all come from a woman aged 45 to 65 with renal cell carcinoma.

The chain is built from TRBV21-1 and TRBJ2-7. TRBV21-1 is an annotated pseudogene. This CDR3 region has 15 residues. This CDR3 is CASSKDHRLPYEQYF. CDR3 DNA sequence: TGTGCCAGCAGCAAGGATCACAGACTGCCCTACGAGCAGTACTTC.

This sequence joins TRBV6-5 and TRBJ2-7; no clear D. V was cut by 3 bases and J by 3 bases, with 9 bases left in between. The CDR3 is made up of 13 amino acids. CDR1 and CDR2 from the germline V gene are MNHEY and SVGAGI. The CDR3 loop is CASSYSRNYEQYF. The CDR3 nucleotides read TGTGCCAGCAGTTATTCCCGGAACTACGAGCAGTACTTC.

The rearrangement joins TRBV10-3 to TRBJ1-2; a possible D gene is TRBD1 (6 bases). V gave up 3 bases and J gave up 2 bases, with 13 bases separating them. Per the germline V gene, CDR1 is ENHRY and CDR2 is SYGVKD. The CDR3 is made up of 15 amino acids. CDR3 in DNA: TGTGCCATCAGTGAAACCGGACAGCGAAACTATGGCTACACCTTC. This encodes CAISETGQRNYGYTF.

The genes are TRBV6-5 and TRBJ2-4; D is possibly TRBD1 (6 bases). V lost 2 bases and J lost 5, with 13 bases in between. The CDR3 contains 15 residues. Germline V gene lookup returns CDR1 MNHEY and CDR2 SVGAGI. The CDR3 coding sequence is TGTGCCAGCAGTTACGGGCTGGGGGCAGAAAACATTCAGTACTTC. The encoded protein is CASSYGLGAENIQYF.

This sequence joins TRBV7-9 and TRBJ1-2, with D unclear. Per germline, CDR1 SEHNR and CDR2 FQNEAQ (reference sequence). V was trimmed by 0 bases and J by 11 bases, leaving 13 bases between them. This CDR3 comprises 13 residues. The DNA of the CDR3 is TGTGCCAGCAGCTTAGCGCGGACTGACATTTACACCTTC. Encoded protein: CASSLARTDIYTF.

Ten or more counts support this clone. This rearrangement joins TRBV5-6 to TRBJ1-5, with D uncertain. Germline V gene data show CDR1 as SGHDT and CDR2 as YYEEEE. This CDR3 is 13 amino acids long. The germline V and J ends were trimmed by 0 bases and 11 bases, with 12 bases remaining between them. This CDR3 is CASSLDTDGTQHF. The CDR3 nucleotides are TGTGCCAGCAGCTTGGATACAGATGGTACCCAGCATTTT.

This chain connects TRBV10-1 to TRBJ2-2, with D uncertain. V dropped 3 bases and J dropped 6 bases, with 14 bases sitting between them. CDR3 length: 15 amino acids. Germline assignment: CDR1 WNHNN and CDR2 SYGVQD (reference sequence). CDR3 protein: CASSDDNQWAGELFF. The CDR3 DNA is TGCGCCAGCAGTGACGACAACCAGTGGGCCGGGGAGCTGTTTTTT.

The chain has TRBV28 and TRBJ1-6, with a weak D call TRBD1 (6 bases). Per the germline V gene, CDR1 is MDHEN and CDR2 is SYDVKM. CDR3 length equals 15 residues. The V end lost 2 bases, the J end lost 6 bases, and 11 bases lay between the germline ends. CDR3 DNA sequence: TGTGCCAGCAGTTTAGGGAGACAGGTTAATTCACCCCTCCACTTT. Its translation: CASSLGRQVNSPLHF.

V usage is TRBV7-2 and J usage is TRBJ2-7, with TRBD1 matching 7 bases. Germline CDR1 reads SGHTA; CDR2 reads FQGNSA. The CDR3 has 13 residues. The V and J ends lost 4 bases and 4 bases, in that order; junction bases with no gene match: 4. The chain's CDR3 is CASSSGQVYEQYF. The CDR3 region has the DNA TGTGCCAGCAGCTCCGGACAGGTGTACGAGCAGTACTTC.

The chain joins TRBV7-8 to TRBJ1-2, with D hard to call. The CDR3 consists of 13 residues. Germline V CDR1 and CDR2: SGHVS, FQNEAQ. Deletions cut 0 bases from V and 11 bases from J, with 13 bases between. The CDR3, as DNA: TGTGCCAGCAGCTTAGCGCGGACGGACGTGTACACCTTC. This sequence encodes CASSLARTDVYTF.

The gene calls are TRBV21-1 and TRBJ1-2. TRBV21-1 is labeled a pseudogene. There are 9 residues in the CDR3. CDR3 coding DNA: TGTGCCAGCCTCCTGGGCTACACCTTC. It yields the protein CASLLGYTF.

The V call is TRBV9, the J call TRBJ2-2; no clear D. CDR3 length: 11 residues. Germline CDR1 is SGDLS and CDR2 is YYNGEE. V was pared by 2 bases and J by 7 bases, with 3 bases between. The CDR3 DNA reads as TGTGCCAGCAGCGTTGGCGGGGAGCTGTTTTTT. Translated, it gives CASSVGGELFF.

The genes are TRBV5-1 and TRBJ2-2; 7 bases align to TRBD1. This CDR3 region has 17 residues. CDR1 and CDR2 from the germline V gene are SGHRS and YFSETQ. V was clipped by 2 bases and J by 7 bases; unmatched bases: 14. CDR3 sequence reads: CASSLTSRQGFSGELFF. The CDR3 region has the DNA TGCGCCAGCAGCTTAACCAGCAGACAGGGTTTCAGCGGGGAGCTGTTTTTT.

This chain uses TRBV27 with TRBJ2-6, with TRBD1 as a possible D gene (6 bases). Trimming took 5 bases from V and 0 from J, leaving 14 bases between them. This CDR3 contains 17 residues. The germline V gene encodes CDR1 MNHEY and CDR2 SMNVEV (reference sequence). The CDR3 bases are TGTGCCAGCAGTGTGGACAGTAGCTCCTCTGGGGCCAACGTCCTGACTTTC. Protein: CASSVDSSSSGANVLTF.

The chain joins TRBV30 to TRBJ1-2; D remains unclear. The V end lost 7 bases, the J end lost 7 bases, and 16 bases lay between the germline ends. The CDR3 consists of 12 residues. Germline V gene data show CDR1 as GTSNPN and CDR2 as SVGIG (reference sequence). The CDR3 is CAYTQRPGGYTF. The CDR3 DNA is TGTGCCTACACACAGCGTCCGGGTGGCTACACCTTC.

This chain links TRBV28 with TRBJ1-5, with 7 bases aligning to TRBD1. The CDR3 extends over 12 amino acids. The germline gives CDR1 MDHEN, CDR2 SYDVKM. The V and J ends lost 6 bases and 6 bases, in that order; junction bases with no gene match: 2. CDR3 residues: CASRTGLQPQHF. In nucleotides, the CDR3 is TGTGCCAGCAGGACAGGGCTTCAGCCCCAGCATTTT.

This clone appeared a single time. This chain links TRBV27 with TRBJ2-7; D is ambiguous. The germline V gene encodes CDR1 MNHEY and CDR2 SMNVEV (reference sequence). Trimming left V 0 bases short and J 5 bases short, with 11 bases between. CDR3 length: 14 amino acids. CDR3 region: CASSLSGGADEQYF. CDR3 nucleotide sequence: TGTGCCAGCAGTTTATCGGGCGGTGCGGACGAGCAGTACTTC.

V is TRBV7-3 and J is TRBJ1-2, with D possibly matching TRBD1 (5 bases). V was cut by 5 bases and J by 5 bases, with 12 bases left in between. The CDR3 is 13 residues long. Germline V gene sequence: CDR1 SGHTA, CDR2 FQGTGA. The CDR3 DNA reads as TGTGCCAGCAGCCCCCAGGGATCTTATGGCTACACCTTC. Its translation: CASSPQGSYGYTF.

The chain combines TRBV27 with TRBJ2-7, with D perhaps TRBD2 (6 bases). The germline V gene has CDR1 MNHEY and CDR2 SMNVEV (reference sequence). This CDR3 spans 15 amino acids. Trimming took 9 bases from V and 0 from J, leaving 18 bases between them. CDR3: CARMTGDLGSYEQYF. DNA for the CDR3: TGTGCCAGAATGACGGGGGATTTGGGCTCCTACGAGCAGTACTTC.

This clone was counted a few times. The V call is TRBV10-3, the J call TRBJ2-2; 8 bases line up with TRBD2. Germline V CDR1 and CDR2: ENHRY, SYGVKD. This CDR3 contains 15 residues. J lost 1 base, V lost 7 bases, and 5 bases had no gene match. This CDR3 is CAINPSGGNTGELFF. The CDR3 bases are TGTGCCATCAACCCGAGCGGGGGGAACACCGGGGAGCTGTTTTTT.

The CDR3 protein is CASSLWGTKNEKLFF. In DNA form, the CDR3 reads TGTGCCAGCAGCTTGTGGGGGACGAAGAATGAAAAACTGTTTTTT. This chain links TRBV5-5 with TRBJ1-4, with D possibly TRBD1 on 5 matching bases. Trimming removed 1 base from V and 5 bases from J, with 12 bases in between. The germline gives CDR1 SGHKS, CDR2 YYEKEE (reference sequence). The CDR3 sequence is 15 residues long.

In this sample, this clone turned up once. V gene TRBV19 combines with J gene TRBJ1-5, with D hard to call. CDR3 length: 15 residues. Deletions cut 4 bases from V and 0 bases from J, with 10 bases between. Germline values: CDR1 LNHDA, CDR2 SQIVND (reference sequence). CDR3 DNA sequence: TGTGCCAGTAGTAGGGTTCTCGGTAGCAATCAGCCCCAGCATTTT. It encodes CASSRVLGSNQPQHF.

The rearrangement uses TRBV11-3 and TRBJ2-5; possibly TRBD2 for D (6 bases). V lost 1 base and J lost 5, with 8 bases in between. Germline CDR1 SGHNT, CDR2 YENEEA. The CDR3 totals 13 residues. The CDR3 DNA follows: TGTGCCAGCAGCTTAGCGGGGAGGGAGACCCAGTACTTC. This encodes CASSLAGRETQYF.

This chain uses TRBV25-1 with TRBJ2-2; D is unclear. Germline V gene sequence: CDR1 MGHDK, CDR2 SYGVNS. V lost 2 bases and J lost 4, with 8 bases in between. The CDR3 runs to 14 residues. CDR3 amino acids: CASSENSATGELFF. Written as DNA, the CDR3 is TGTGCCAGCAGTGAAAATTCAGCCACCGGGGAGCTGTTTTTT.

The chain is built from TRBV20-1 and TRBJ2-7; D gene ambiguous. V gave up 2 bases and J gave up 2 bases, with 1 base separating them. The CDR3 is made up of 10 amino acids. Germline V gene data show CDR1 as DFQATT and CDR2 as SNEGSKA (reference sequence). CDR3 amino acids: CSARTYEQYF. In nucleotides, the CDR3 is TGCAGTGCTAGAACCTACGAGCAGTACTTC.

The rearrangement links TRBV7-9 to TRBJ1-1; D remains unclear. The CDR3 consists of 13 residues. Germline V gene data show CDR1 as SEHNR and CDR2 as FQNEAQ (reference sequence). The V end was cut by 10 bases, the J end by 0 bases, with 12 bases between. The CDR3 bases are TGTGCCATCCACGAAACAATGAACACTGAAGCTTTCTTT. Its translation: CAIHETMNTEAFF.